This T cell receptor beta chain stems from a study of CD8 T cells in ankylosing spondylitis. General study results and limits: Disease-associated clones were CD8+ and fairly uncommon in peripheral blood. Characteristic of ankylosing spondylitis blood, it appeared, was a TCR beta motif comprising several highly homologous variants.

The CDR3 runs 15 residues. Germline V gene lookup returns CDR1 MGHDK and CDR2 SYGVNS. The V end was cut by 4 bases, the J end by 2 bases, with 13 bases between. In the case of this clonotype: Its antigen is not identified.

It was by quantitative 5'-RACE with molecular barcodes that TCR beta libraries were made. MiXCR was run by TCRdb on the 5' RACE reads, yielding one entry per CDR3 protein. The data contain hundreds of thousands of distinct CDR3 sequences, roughly a sixth of them seen just once; the ten biggest clones take up 0.85% to 1.3%. V gene TRBV25-1 combines with J gene TRBJ2-3, with D possibly matching TRBD2 (5 bases). The sample consisted of blood, either unsorted or a sorted T cell fraction (not recorded which). The sequence was collected from a male donor with ankylosing spondylitis. The CDR3 region is CASSVYDGITDTQYF. CDR3 in DNA: TGTGCCAGCAGTGTATACGACGGGATCACAGATACGCAGTATTTT.